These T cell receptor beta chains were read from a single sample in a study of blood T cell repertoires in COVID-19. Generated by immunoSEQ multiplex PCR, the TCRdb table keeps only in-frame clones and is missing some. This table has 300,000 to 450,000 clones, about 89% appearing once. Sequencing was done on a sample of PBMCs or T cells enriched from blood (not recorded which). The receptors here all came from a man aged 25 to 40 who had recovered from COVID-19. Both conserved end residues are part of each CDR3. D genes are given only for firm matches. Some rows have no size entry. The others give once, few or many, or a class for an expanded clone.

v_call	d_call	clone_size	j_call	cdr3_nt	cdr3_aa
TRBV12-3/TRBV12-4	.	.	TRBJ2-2	TGTGCCAGCAGTCGCGGCGGGGAGCTGTTTTTT	CASSRGGELFF
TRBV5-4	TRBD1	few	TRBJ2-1	TGTGCCAGCAGCTGGGACAGGGGTGACAATGAGCAGTTCTTC	CASSWDRGDNEQFF
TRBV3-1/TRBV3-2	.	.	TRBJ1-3	TGTGCCAGCAGCCCTACCACTGGCGAACACTATGGAAACACCATATATTTT	CASSPTTGEHYGNTIYF
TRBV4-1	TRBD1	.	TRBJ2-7	TGCGCCAGCAGCCAAGATGTTGGGACAGGGGCCTACGAGCAGTACTTC	CASSQDVGTGAYEQYF
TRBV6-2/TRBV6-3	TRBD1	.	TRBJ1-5	TGTGCCAGCAGTTCCCGGGACAGGTGGGTTGGTCAGCCCCAGCATTTT	CASSSRDRWVGQPQHF
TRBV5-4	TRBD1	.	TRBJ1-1	TGTGCCAGCAGCTTGGAACTCCAGGGGGCGGGCACTGAAGCTTTCTTT	CASSLELQGAGTEAFF
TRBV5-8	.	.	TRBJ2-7	TGTGCCAGCAGCTTCCTTATAAACTCCTACGAGCAGTACTTC	CASSFLINSYEQYF
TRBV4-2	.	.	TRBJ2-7	TGTGCCAGCAGCCAAAGGGACTCAAACTCCTACGAGCAGTACTTC	CASSQRDSNSYEQYF
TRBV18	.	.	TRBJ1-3	TGTGCCAGCTCACCCGTCAGCTCTGGAAACACCATATATTTT	CASSPVSSGNTIYF
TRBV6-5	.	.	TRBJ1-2	TGTGCCAGCAGTTACTCGACAGTCTCAGGTGCGAGCGGCTACACCTTC	CASSYSTVSGASGYTF
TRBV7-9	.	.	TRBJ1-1	TGTGCCAGCAGCTTAGCCGCAGGGAATGCTGAAGCTTTCTTT	CASSLAAGNAEAFF
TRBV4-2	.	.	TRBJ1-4	TGTGCCAGCAGCCAAAGTGACAGCGAGAGCGAAAAACTGTTTTTT	CASSQSDSESEKLFF
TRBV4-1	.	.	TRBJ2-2	TGCGCCAGCAGCCAAGAAGCAGGGGTATCCACCGGGGAGCTGTTTTTT	CASSQEAGVSTGELFF
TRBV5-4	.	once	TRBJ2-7	TGTGCCAGCAGCTTGCAGGGCGCCTACGAGCAGTACTTC	CASSLQGAYEQYF
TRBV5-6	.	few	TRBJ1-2	TGTGCCAGCAGCTTTATTAGAGGCTACACCTTC	CASSFIRGYTF
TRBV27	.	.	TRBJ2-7	TGTGCCAGCAGTTTCAGGGGCCGCTCCTACGAGCAGTACTTC	CASSFRGRSYEQYF
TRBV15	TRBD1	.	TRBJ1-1	TGTGCCACCAGCCGGGACAGGGGTTTGTCTGAAGCTTTCTTT	CATSRDRGLSEAFF
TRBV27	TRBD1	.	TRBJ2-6	TGTGCCAGCAGTTCAGAGGTTACAGGGGTTGGGGCCAACGTCCTGACTTTC	CASSSEVTGVGANVLTF
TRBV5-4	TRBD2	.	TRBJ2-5	TGTGCCAGCAGCACTGGACTAGCGGACCTCCAAGAGACCCAGTACTTC	CASSTGLADLQETQYF
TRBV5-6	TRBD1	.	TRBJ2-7	TGTGCCAGCAGCGGGACAGGGACCTACGAGCAGTACTTC	CASSGTGTYEQYF
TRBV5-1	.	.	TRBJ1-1	TGCGCCAGCAGCTTGATAGCTCTAATGAACACTGAAGCTTTCTTT	CASSLIALMNTEAFF
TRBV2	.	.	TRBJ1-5	TGTGCCAGCAGGGGAGGACGCGGGGGGGCTTATGGACAGCCCCAGCATTTT	CASRGGRGGAYGQPQHF
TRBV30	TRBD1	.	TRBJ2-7	TGTGCCTGGAGTCAGCAACCCGGGACAGGGTCCCACGAGCAGTACTTC	CAWSQQPGTGSHEQYF
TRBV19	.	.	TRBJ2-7	TGTGCCAGTAGTATTGAAGACACCGGCTCCTACGAGCAGTACTTC	CASSIEDTGSYEQYF